The 7 T cell receptor beta chains given below trace back to one sample, sequenced in a study of early T cells in non-severe SARS-CoV-2 infection. TCRdb analysed the 5' RACE reads with MiXCR anew, one entry per CDR3 protein. Seen here are roughly 110,000 distinct CDR3 sequences, 11% observed once, and the top ten hold roughly 7.1%. Sequencing used whole blood. Receptors originate from an adult who was a healthcare worker with PCR-confirmed SARS-CoV-2 infection or an uninfected control (not recorded which).

The chain couples TRBV28 to TRBJ2-7; unclear D gene. In germline, CDR1 is MDHEN, CDR2 SYDVKM. V lost 1 base and J lost 2, with 9 bases in between. CDR3 length equals 14 residues. Here the CDR3 DNA reads TGTGCCAGCAGTTTATTCGGAGTCCCCTACGAGCAGTACTTC. Protein product: CASSLFGVPYEQYF.

The chain is built from TRBV7-2 and TRBJ2-2; D is perhaps TRBD1 (5 bases). The CDR3 has 13 amino acids. Trimming took off 4 bases at V and 5 bases at J, with 8 bases between the two ends. Germline CDR1 and CDR2: SGHTA and FQGNSA. CDR3 in amino acids: CASSSRTTGELFF. The CDR3, as DNA: TGTGCCAGCAGCTCCCGGACAACCGGGGAGCTGTTTTTT.

This clonotype was recorded many times. The rearrangement uses TRBV20-1 and TRBJ2-3; TRBD2 is a possible D gene (6 bases). CDR1 and CDR2 from the germline V gene are DFQATT and SNEGSKA (reference sequence). Trimming left V 3 bases short and J 0 bases short, with 10 bases between. The CDR3 extends over 14 amino acids. DNA for the CDR3: TGCAGTGCTAGCGGGAGTACTAGCACAGATACGCAGTATTTT. Protein: CSASGSTSTDTQYF.

This clonotype was seen repeatedly, ten times or more. The chain is built from TRBV20-1 and TRBJ1-2, with a tentative D call TRBD1 (6 bases). The CDR3 runs 15 residues. Germline assignment: CDR1 DFQATT and CDR2 SNEGSKA (reference sequence). Trimming stripped 3 bases from V and 4 bases from J, with 18 bases between. CDR3 amino acids: CSASNRVGFGYGYTF. The DNA of the CDR3 is TGCAGTGCTAGCAACAGGGTGGGCTTTGGCTATGGCTACACCTTC.

This clonotype was picked up many times. The chain combines TRBV12-3 or TRBV12-4 with TRBJ2-1; D gene ambiguous. The CDR3 covers 12 residues. V shed 7 bases and J shed 12 bases, with 16 bases lying between them. CDR3 amino acids: CASTAYETPQFF. The CDR3, as DNA: TGTGCCAGCACCGCGTATGAAACCCCGCAGTTCTTC.

The CDR3 nucleotides are TGTGCCAGCAGCCAACTGGTCCTATTTGGGAGGGCCTACAATGAGCAGTTCTTC. This sequence encodes CASSQLVLFGRAYNEQFF. This rearrangement joins TRBV14 to TRBJ2-1; 7 nucleotides align to TRBD2. The V segment lost 2 bases and the J segment 2 bases; nucleotides outside the gene matches: 12. The germline CDR1 and CDR2 sequences are SGHDN and FVKESK. The CDR3 spans 18 residues.

The genes are TRBV12-3 or TRBV12-4 and TRBJ2-2; 11 nucleotides align to TRBD2. The CDR3 is 15 amino acids. V shed 6 bases, J shed 3 bases, and the junction held 3 bases outside the gene matches. CDR3 sequence (DNA): TGTGCCAGCAGGTTGACTAGCGGGGACACCGGGGAGCTGTTTTTT. As protein: CASRLTSGDTGELFF.